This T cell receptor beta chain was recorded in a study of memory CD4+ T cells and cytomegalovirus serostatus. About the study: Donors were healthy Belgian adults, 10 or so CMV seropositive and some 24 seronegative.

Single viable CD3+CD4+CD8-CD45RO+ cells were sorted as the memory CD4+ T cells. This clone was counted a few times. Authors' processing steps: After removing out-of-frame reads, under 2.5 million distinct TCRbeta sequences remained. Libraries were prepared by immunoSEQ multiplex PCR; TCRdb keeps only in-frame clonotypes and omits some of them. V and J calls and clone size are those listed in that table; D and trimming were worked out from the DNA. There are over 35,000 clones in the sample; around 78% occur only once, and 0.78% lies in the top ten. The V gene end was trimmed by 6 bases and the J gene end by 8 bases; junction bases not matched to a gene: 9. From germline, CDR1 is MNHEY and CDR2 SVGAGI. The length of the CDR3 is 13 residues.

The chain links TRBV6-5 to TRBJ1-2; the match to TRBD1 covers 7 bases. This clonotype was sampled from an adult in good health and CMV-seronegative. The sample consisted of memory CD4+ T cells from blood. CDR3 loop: CASRSTGDQGYTF. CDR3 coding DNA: TGTGCCAGCAGGTCTACAGGGGACCAGGGCTACACCTTC.